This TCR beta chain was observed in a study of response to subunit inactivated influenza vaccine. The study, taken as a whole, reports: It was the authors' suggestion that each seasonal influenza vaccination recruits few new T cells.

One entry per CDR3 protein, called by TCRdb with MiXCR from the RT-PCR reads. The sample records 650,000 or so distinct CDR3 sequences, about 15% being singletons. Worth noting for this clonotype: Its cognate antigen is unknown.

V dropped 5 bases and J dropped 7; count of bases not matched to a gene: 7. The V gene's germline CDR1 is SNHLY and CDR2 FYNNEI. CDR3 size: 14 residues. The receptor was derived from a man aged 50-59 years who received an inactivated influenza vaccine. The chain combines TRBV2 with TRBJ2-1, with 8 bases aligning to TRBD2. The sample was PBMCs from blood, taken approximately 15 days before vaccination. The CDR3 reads CASSLDGGANEQFF. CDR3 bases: TGTGCCAGCAGTCTAGACGGGGGGGCGAATGAGCAGTTCTTC.